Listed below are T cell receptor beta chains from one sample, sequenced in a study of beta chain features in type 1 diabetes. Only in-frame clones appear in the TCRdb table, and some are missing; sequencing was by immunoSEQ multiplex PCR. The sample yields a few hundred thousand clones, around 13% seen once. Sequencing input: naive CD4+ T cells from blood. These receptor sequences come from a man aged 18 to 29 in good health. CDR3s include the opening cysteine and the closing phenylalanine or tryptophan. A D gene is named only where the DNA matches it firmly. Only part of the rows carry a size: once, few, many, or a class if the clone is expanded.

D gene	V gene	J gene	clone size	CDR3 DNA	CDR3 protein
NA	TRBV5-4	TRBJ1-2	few	TGTGCCAGCAGCTATACTAACTATGGCTACACCTTC	CASSYTNYGYTF
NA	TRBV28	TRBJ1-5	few	TGTGCCAGCAGTCAGTATCAGCCCCAGCATTTT	CASSQYQPQHF
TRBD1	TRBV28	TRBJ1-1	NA	TGTGCCAGCAGTCCGGACAGGGCGAACACTGAAGCTTTCTTT	CASSPDRANTEAFF
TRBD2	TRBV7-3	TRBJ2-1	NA	TGTGCCAGCAGCTTATTTGCGGGGGTGCTGTTCTTC	CASSLFAGVLFF
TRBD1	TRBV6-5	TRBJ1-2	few	TGTGCCAGCAGTTACGTAGACAGGGCAGATAACTATGGCTACACCTTC	CASSYVDRADNYGYTF
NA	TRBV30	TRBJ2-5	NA	TGTGCCTGGAGTGTACACAGCCAAGAGACCCAGTACTTC	CAWSVHSQETQYF
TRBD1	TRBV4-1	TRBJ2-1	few	TGCGCCAGCAGCCCCCAGACAGGGCTGAATGAGCAGTTCTTC	CASSPQTGLNEQFF
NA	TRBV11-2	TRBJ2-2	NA	TGTGCCAGCAGTAGGCCGGGACAGAACACCGGGGAGCTGTTTTTT	CASSRPGQNTGELFF
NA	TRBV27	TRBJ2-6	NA	TGTGCCAGCAGTTTCACTGGGGCCAACGTCCTGACTTTC	CASSFTGANVLTF
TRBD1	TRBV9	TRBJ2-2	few	TGTGCCAGCAGACGGAGACAGGGCACCACCGGGGAGCTGTTTTTT	CASRRRQGTTGELFF
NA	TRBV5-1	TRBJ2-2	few	TGCGCCAGCAGCTTCCCAAACACCGGGGAGCTGTTTTTT	CASSFPNTGELFF
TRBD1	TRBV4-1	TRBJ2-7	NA	TGCGCCAGCAGCCACGGGACAGGGACCTCCTACGAGCAGTACTTC	CASSHGTGTSYEQYF
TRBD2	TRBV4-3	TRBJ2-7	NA	TGCGCCAGCAGCCAGGCTACTAGCGGGGGGACCTACGAGCAGTACTTC	CASSQATSGGTYEQYF
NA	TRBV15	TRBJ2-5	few	TGTGCCACCAGCCCCCTAGGGGCGGTCCAAGAGACCCAGTACTTC	CATSPLGAVQETQYF
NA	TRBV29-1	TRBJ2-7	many	TGCAGCGTTGCTGAGGGCTACGAGCAGTACTTC	CSVAEGYEQYF
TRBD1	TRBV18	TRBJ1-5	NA	TGTGCCAGCTCACTCGGGACAGTCCGCAATCAGCCCCAGCATTTT	CASSLGTVRNQPQHF
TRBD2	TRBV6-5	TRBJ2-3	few	TGTGCCAGCAGTTACCGGGGGACTAAGGACACAGATACGCAGTATTTT	CASSYRGTKDTDTQYF
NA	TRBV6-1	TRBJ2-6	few	TGTGCCAGCAGTTCAGGGTTCGCTGGGGCCAACGTCCTGACTTTC	CASSSGFAGANVLTF
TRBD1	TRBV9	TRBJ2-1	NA	TGTGCCAGCAGCGATCGTCGGGACAGGGCTACAGGGGGTCAGTTCTTC	CASSDRRDRATGGQFF
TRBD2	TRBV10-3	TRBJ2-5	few	TGTGCCATCAGTGAGTCTTACAGGAGGGAGGGGGAGACCCAGTACTTC	CAISESYRREGETQYF
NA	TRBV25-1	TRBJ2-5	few	TGTGCCAGCAGTGAATGGGACTACCAAGAGACCCAGTACTTC	CASSEWDYQETQYF
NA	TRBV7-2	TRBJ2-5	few	TGTGCCAGCAGCCCGCAAGAGACCCAGTACTTC	CASSPQETQYF
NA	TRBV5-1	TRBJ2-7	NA	TGCGCCAGCAGTAAAGGGGGTCGCAACGAGCAGTACTTC	CASSKGGRNEQYF
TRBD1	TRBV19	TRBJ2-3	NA	TGTGCCAGTAGTAGTCAGGGGGCGAAAGATACGCAGTATTTT	CASSSQGAKDTQYF
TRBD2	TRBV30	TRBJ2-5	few	TGTGCCTGGGGCTTGACCTGGACTAGCGGGAGAAGGGGAGAGACCCAGTACTTC	CAWGLTWTSGRRGETQYF
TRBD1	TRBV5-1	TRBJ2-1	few	TGCGCCAGCAGCCCGGGGGACAGGTACCATGAGCAGTTCTTC	CASSPGDRYHEQFF
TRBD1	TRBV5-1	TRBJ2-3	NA	TGCGCCAGCAGCTTCAGACAGGGGGAAGATACGCAGTATTTT	CASSFRQGEDTQYF
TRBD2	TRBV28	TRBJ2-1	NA	TGTGCCAGCGGGCGACTAGCGGGGACATACAATGAGCAGTTCTTC	CASGRLAGTYNEQFF
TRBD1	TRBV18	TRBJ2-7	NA	TGTGCCAGCTCACCGACCCGGACAGGGCAAATCTCGTACGAGCAGTACTTC	CASSPTRTGQISYEQYF
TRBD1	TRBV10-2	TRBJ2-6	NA	TGCGCCAGCAGGGACTCGACAGGGCGTCTCGCCAACGTCCTGACTTTC	CASRDSTGRLANVLTF
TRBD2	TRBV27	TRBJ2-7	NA	TGTGCCAGCAGCTACGGACTAGCGGGAGTGATCGAGCAGTACTTC	CASSYGLAGVIEQYF
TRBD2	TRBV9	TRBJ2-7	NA	TGTGCCAGCAGCGTAGGGGGACTAGCGGGAATGGAGCAGTACTTC	CASSVGGLAGMEQYF
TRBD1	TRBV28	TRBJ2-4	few	TGTGCCAGCAGCCTACCGAGGGGGCTGCTGATGAAAAACATTCAGTACTTC	CASSLPRGLLMKNIQYF
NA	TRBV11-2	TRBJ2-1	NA	TGTGCCAGCAGCTTTAGCCCGAGTACCTACAATGAGCAGTTCTTC	CASSFSPSTYNEQFF
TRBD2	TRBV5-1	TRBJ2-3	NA	TGCGCCAGCAGCCAACTAGCGGGGCACACAGATACGCAGTATTTT	CASSQLAGHTDTQYF
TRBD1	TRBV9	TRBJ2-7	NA	TGTGCCAGCAGCCCAGGGACAGGGGAAGGGGAGCAGTACTTC	CASSPGTGEGEQYF
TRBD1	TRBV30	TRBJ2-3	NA	TGTGCCTGGTCCCTCGGGACAGTCACAGATACGCAGTATTTT	CAWSLGTVTDTQYF
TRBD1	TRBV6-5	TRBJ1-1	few	TGTGCCAGCAGCCCGGACAGGAGGAACACTGAAGCTTTCTTT	CASSPDRRNTEAFF
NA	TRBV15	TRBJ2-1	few	TGTGCCACCAGCAGAGAAGGGGCTAGCGACACGTACAATGAGCAGTTCTTC	CATSREGASDTYNEQFF
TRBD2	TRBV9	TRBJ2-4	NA	TGTGCCAGCAGCCCGTCGCGGGGGCCGCGGGGGGGGAACATTCAGTACTTC	CASSPSRGPRGGNIQYF
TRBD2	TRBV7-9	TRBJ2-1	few	TGTGCCAGCAGTACCGGGACTACCTCCTACAATGAGCAGTTCTTC	CASSTGTTSYNEQFF
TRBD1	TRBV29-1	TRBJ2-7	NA	TGCAGCGTTGGCCCTCAGGGGGCGGGCGAGCAGTACTTC	CSVGPQGAGEQYF
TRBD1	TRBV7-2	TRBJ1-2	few	TGTGCCAGCAGCCCGGGACAGATCTATGGCTACACCTTC	CASSPGQIYGYTF
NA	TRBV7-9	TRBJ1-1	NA	TGTGCCAGCAGCTTTACAGTCCCGAACACTGAAGCTTTCTTT	CASSFTVPNTEAFF
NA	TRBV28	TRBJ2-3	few	TGTGCCAGCACCCAGGAACAGGGCGGTGGGACAGATACGCAGTATTTT	CASTQEQGGGTDTQYF
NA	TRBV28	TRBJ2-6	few	TGTGCCAGCAGTCTCGGACATCGCTCTGGGGCCAACGTCCTGACTTTC	CASSLGHRSGANVLTF
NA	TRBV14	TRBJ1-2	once	TGTGCCAGCAGCCAAAGGGGCGTTGACCCAAGGCACTATGGCTACACCTTC	CASSQRGVDPRHYGYTF
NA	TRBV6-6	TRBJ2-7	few	TGTGCCAGCAGTCTCCCTGGGGGGAAAGGCTCCTACGAGCAGTACTTC	CASSLPGGKGSYEQYF
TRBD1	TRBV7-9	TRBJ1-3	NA	TGTGCCAGCAGAGCCACAGGGGGTACTGGAAACACCATATATTTT	CASRATGGTGNTIYF
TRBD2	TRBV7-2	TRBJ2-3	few	TGTGCCAGCAGCCAAAATCTAGCGGGAGTCTTTGCAGATACGCAGTATTTT	CASSQNLAGVFADTQYF
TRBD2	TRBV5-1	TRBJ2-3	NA	TGCGCCAGCAGCATGCTAGCGGGAAGCACAGATACGCAGTATTTT	CASSMLAGSTDTQYF
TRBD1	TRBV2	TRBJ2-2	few	TGTGCCAGCAGGGGATTATCCAGGGGGTGGACCGGGGAGCTGTTTTTT	CASRGLSRGWTGELFF
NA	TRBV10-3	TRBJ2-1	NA	TGTGCCACTCGGCCAGGGCGCAATGAGCAGTTCTTC	CATRPGRNEQFF
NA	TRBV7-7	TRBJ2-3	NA	TGTGCTAGCAGCTTATCTCCCCGGGAGCCCGCTAGCACAGATACGCAGTATTTT	CASSLSPREPASTDTQYF
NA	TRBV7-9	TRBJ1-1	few	TGTGCCAGCAGCTTCGGGGGGGCCCCTGAAGCTTTCTTT	CASSFGGAPEAFF
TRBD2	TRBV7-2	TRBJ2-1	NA	TGTGCCAGCACCCTTAGCGGGGGGGGCGAGGATTTCTTC	CASTLSGGGEDFF
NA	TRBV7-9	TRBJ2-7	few	TGTGCCAGCAGCTTCAACGGGGACACCTCCTACGAGCAGTACTTC	CASSFNGDTSYEQYF
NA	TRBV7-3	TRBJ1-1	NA	TGTGCCAGCAGCCCTGGACAGAACACTGAAGCTTTCTTT	CASSPGQNTEAFF
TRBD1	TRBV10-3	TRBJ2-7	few	TGTGCCATAGTTCGGACAGGGGGCGAGCAGTACTTC	CAIVRTGGEQYF
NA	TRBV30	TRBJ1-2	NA	TGTGCCGGGCAAAAGGGGGACGGCTACACCTTC	CAGQKGDGYTF